This is a list of T cell receptor beta chains from one sample in a study of identical twins. TCRdb called the 5' RACE reads again in MiXCR, with one record for every CDR3 protein. The table has about 700,000 distinct CDR3 sequences, around 8.3% seen once; the top ten hold around 0.98%. These same data were also listed under a study on yellow fever vaccine responses in identical twins.

Sequences were obtained from PBMCs. Every receptor here comes from a woman between 18 and 29 years old in good health. The CDR3 runs from the conserved cysteine through the conserved F or W. The order of the fields is D gene, V gene, clone size, J gene, CDR3 DNA, CDR3 protein. The D gene is left open where the match is weak. Some rows mark clone size as missing; the rest say once, few, many or name a class of expanded clone.

TRBD2,TRBV6-5,few,TRBJ2-3,TGTGCCAGCAGTTCCCGGACTAGCGGGAGAGGCACAGATACGCAGTATTTT,CASSSRTSGRGTDTQYF
NA,TRBV20-1,NA,TRBJ1-2,TGCAGTGCCGTCTCACTCTTGCTACCTTACACCTTC,CSAVSLLLPYTF
NA,TRBV7-2,few,TRBJ1-1,TGTGCCAGCAGGCCCGGGAGGCTGAACACTGAAGCTTTCTTT,CASRPGRLNTEAFF
TRBD1,TRBV19,few,TRBJ2-3,TGTGCCAGTAGCCTGTATACAGGGGGTGGAGCAGATACGCAGTATTTT,CASSLYTGGGADTQYF
TRBD1,TRBV3-1,NA,TRBJ2-1,TGTGCCAGCAGCCAAGAATACAGGGGCAATGAGCAGTTCTTC,CASSQEYRGNEQFF
NA,TRBV6-2/TRBV6-3,few,TRBJ2-2,TGTGCCAGCAGTTACACTCAGGGTAGCACCGGGGAGCTGTTTTTT,CASSYTQGSTGELFF
TRBD2,TRBV12-3/TRBV12-4,NA,TRBJ2-3,TGTGCCAGCAGCTCGTCGATTATAGCGGGGCCCACAGATACGCAGTATTTT,CASSSSIIAGPTDTQYF
NA,TRBV28,NA,TRBJ2-3,TGTGCCAGCAGTTCGGCCGGGACCTATTTT,CASSSAGTYF
NA,TRBV12-3/TRBV12-4,many,TRBJ2-1,TGTGCCAGCAGTCTTGCTATGAAGAGCGATTTC,CASSLAMKSDF
NA,TRBV27,many,TRBJ1-2,TGTGCCAGCAGTGGGTTACAGGGCGCGACCTATGGCTACACCTTC,CASSGLQGATYGYTF
NA,TRBV9,few,TRBJ2-7,TGTGCCAGCAGCGTTAATACGGTAGTTCTCCACGAGCAGTACTTC,CASSVNTVVLHEQYF
TRBD2,TRBV25-1,few,TRBJ2-7,TGTGCCAGCAGTGACTCGGGGACTAGCAACGAGCAGTACTTC,CASSDSGTSNEQYF
TRBD1,TRBV6-6,NA,TRBJ2-7,TGTGCCAGCCGACAGGGGCTCCACGAGCAGTACTTC,CASRQGLHEQYF
TRBD1,TRBV7-9,many,TRBJ1-2,TGTGCCAGCAGCCCCGCAGGGGGCGACTATGGCTACACCTTC,CASSPAGGDYGYTF
TRBD1,TRBV5-1,many,TRBJ2-7,TGCGCCAGCTCGGGACAGGGGGCTCACGAGCAGTACTTC,CASSGQGAHEQYF
TRBD1,TRBV7-2,once,TRBJ2-5,TGTGCCAGCAGCCCGCGTGGACAGGGACAAGAGACCCAGTACTTC,CASSPRGQGQETQYF
TRBD1,TRBV4-3,many,TRBJ2-1,TGCGCCAGCAATAAGAGGGACAGGGGGCCCGATGAGCAGTTCTTC,CASNKRDRGPDEQFF
TRBD2,TRBV7-2,NA,TRBJ2-5,TGTGCCAGCAGCTTATTAGGGACTAGCGAACAAGAGACCCAGTACTTC,CASSLLGTSEQETQYF
TRBD2,TRBV10-3,NA,TRBJ2-7,TGTGCCATCAGTAGACTAGCGGGAGACGAGCAGTACTTC,CAISRLAGDEQYF
TRBD2,TRBV5-6,NA,TRBJ2-2,TGTGCCAGCAGCGCACTCCTCCTACTAGCGGGAGAGGGTCCCGGGGAGCTGTTTTTT,CASSALLLLAGEGPGELFF
NA,TRBV6-5,few,TRBJ1-1,TGTGCCAGCAGTTATGCGGTGGCCACTGAAGCTTTCTTT,CASSYAVATEAFF
NA,TRBV29-1,few,TRBJ2-2,TGCAGCGTTGGACGCCCGAACACCGGGGAGCTGTTTTTT,CSVGRPNTGELFF
TRBD2,TRBV6-1,few,TRBJ2-1,TGTGCCAGCAGCCTACATAATGGGGGGACTAGCGGGGGGAGTTACGAGCAGTTCTTC,CASSLHNGGTSGGSYEQFF
NA,TRBV28,NA,TRBJ2-5,TGTGCCAGCAGTCGAAGGGGCGCCAGGACAGAGACCCAGTACTTC,CASSRRGARTETQYF
TRBD2,TRBV29-1,NA,TRBJ2-1,TGCAGCGTTGAAGATAATCCCCAGCGGGGATACTACAATGAGCAGTTCTTC,CSVEDNPQRGYYNEQFF
TRBD1,TRBV3-1,few,TRBJ2-7,TGTGCCAGCAGCCAAGAGGGGGGACAGGTCTACGAGCAGTACTTC,CASSQEGGQVYEQYF
TRBD1,TRBV29-1,many,TRBJ2-5,TGCAGCGTTGTTTCTACCCGGGACAGGGTTGTAGAGACCCAGTACTTC,CSVVSTRDRVVETQYF
NA,TRBV5-1,NA,TRBJ2-7,TGCGCCAGCAGCTTGAGAAGAGACAGTAAGGGTCCCCACGAGCAGTACTTC,CASSLRRDSKGPHEQYF
NA,TRBV7-2,NA,TRBJ2-2,TGTGCCAGCAGCCCCGGACACATCAACACCGGGGAGCTGTTTTTT,CASSPGHINTGELFF
NA,TRBV20-1,NA,TRBJ1-1,TGCAGTGCCGGGGGTTATCCGGGGACCACTGAAGCTTTCTTT,CSAGGYPGTTEAFF
TRBD1,TRBV7-9,NA,TRBJ2-1,TGTGCCAGCAGCTCCACAGGGGCCTCGTTGAATGAGCAGTTCTTC,CASSSTGASLNEQFF
TRBD2,TRBV29-1,NA,TRBJ2-3,TGCAGCGTCAGGACTAGCGGGAGGGATACGCAGTATTTT,CSVRTSGRDTQYF
TRBD2,TRBV5-1,many,TRBJ2-1,TGCGCCAGCAGCTTGCTCCCTAGCGGGGGAGGCTCCTACAATGAGCAGTTCTTC,CASSLLPSGGGSYNEQFF
NA,TRBV15,few,TRBJ2-7,TGTGCCACCAGCAGAGAGGGATTCTACGAGCAGTACTTC,CATSREGFYEQYF
TRBD2,TRBV7-2,few,TRBJ2-7,TGTGCCAGCCACCAAAGCGGGAGGGCCTTGTCCTACGAGCAGTACTTC,CASHQSGRALSYEQYF
TRBD2,TRBV7-3,NA,TRBJ2-1,TGTGCCAGCAGCCCCGGTAGCGGGGGGGGGACTGAGCAGTTCTTC,CASSPGSGGGTEQFF
NA,TRBV20-1,NA,TRBJ1-6,TGCAGTGCGGGGGGCCGGGGGCTAACTAATTCACCCCTCCACTTT,CSAGGRGLTNSPLHF
NA,TRBV6-1,NA,TRBJ2-7,TGTGCCAGCAGTGAAGCGTGGGGGCGAAAGTCCCACGAGCAGTACTTC,CASSEAWGRKSHEQYF
NA,TRBV14,few,TRBJ2-3,TGTGCCAGCAGCCAAGATGTAATAGCTCCTACAACAGATACGCAGTATTTT,CASSQDVIAPTTDTQYF
TRBD2,TRBV29-1,few,TRBJ2-7,TGCAGCGTCAGCACGGGGGGGGCCTACGAGCAGTACTTC,CSVSTGGAYEQYF
NA,TRBV20-1,NA,TRBJ1-1,TGCAGTGCTTACCAGGGTGAGAGAGCTTTCTTT,CSAYQGERAFF